The 8 T cell receptor beta chains listed next were all sequenced from one sample in a study of cytomegalovirus exposure and HLA in healthy donors. PCR employed 60 Vbeta and 13 Jbeta primers. Measured with immunoSEQ multiplex PCR; TCRdb has only the in-frame clones, and not every one. The profile covers fewer than 300,000 clones, with around 80% appearing a single time and roughly 0.31% taken by the ten largest. The sample consisted of PBMCs. These receptors all come from a girl aged 2 to 10 in good health and CMV-seronegative.

This clone occurred once. The rearrangement links TRBV6-5 to TRBJ2-5; 7 bases are a match to TRBD1. The J call may be mistaken, given a closer DNA end match to TRBJ2-7. Germline CDR1 MNHEY, CDR2 SVGAGI. The CDR3 extends over 15 amino acids. In nucleotides, the CDR3 is TGTGCCAGCAGTTACTGGGGACAGCCTCCCTCCGAGCAGTACTTC. Translation: CASSYWGQPPSEQYF.

This sequence joins TRBV19 and TRBJ2-7; the match to TRBD2 covers 11 bases. V lost 10 bases and J lost 0; bases outside the gene matches: 5. Per germline, CDR1 LNHDA and CDR2 SQIVND (reference sequence). This CDR3 is built from 14 residues. Here the CDR3 DNA reads TGTGCCACTCAGCTAGCGGGAGGCTCCTACGAGCAGTACTTC. It yields the protein CATQLAGGSYEQYF.

V usage is TRBV7-8 and J usage is TRBJ2-7, with D possibly matching TRBD1 (6 bases). The CDR3 loop spans 15 amino acids. Germline V CDR1 and CDR2: SGHVS, FQNEAQ. The V gene lost 5 bases and the J gene lost 0 bases, with 14 bases spanning the gap. The DNA of the CDR3 is TGTGCCAGCAGCGAAGGGACACTAAGCTCCTACGAGCAGTACTTC. Its translation: CASSEGTLSSYEQYF.

This chain joins TRBV5-1 and TRBJ2-1; 9 positions match TRBD1. The CDR3 loop spans 14 amino acids. Germline CDR1 is SGHRS and CDR2 is YFSETQ. Trimming at V came to 9 bases and at J to 7 bases, leaving 11 bases not matched to a gene. The DNA for the CDR3 is TGCGCCACCACTGGACAGGGGCGCCCAAATGAGCAGTTCTTC. This sequence encodes CATTGQGRPNEQFF.

The rearrangement links TRBV7-9 to TRBJ1-2; D may be TRBD1 (6 bases). The CDR3 contains 13 residues. Germline CDR1 and CDR2: SEHNR and FQNEAQ (reference sequence). Trimming cost V 5 bases and J 7 bases, with 14 bases left between them. The CDR3 DNA follows: TGTGCCAGCAGCCAGACAGGAATTTCTGGCTACACCTTC. It encodes CASSQTGISGYTF.

The chain uses TRBV10-3 and TRBJ1-2; D remains unclear. The germline CDR1 and CDR2 sequences are ENHRY and SYGVKD. The ends were cut back, 3 bases at V and 4 bases at J, with 9 bases in the middle. The CDR3 consists of 13 residues. As DNA, the CDR3 is TGTGCCATCAGTGACGGCGGGTTCTATGGCTACACCTTC. Protein sequence: CAISDGGFYGYTF.

Regarding this clone: A read error is possible here, since a much larger clone lies one base away. The chain employs TRBV4-2 and TRBJ1-2; no firm D call. The V gene's germline CDR1 is LGHNA and CDR2 YNFKEQ. V was cut by 0 bases and J by 7 bases, with 12 bases left in between. The CDR3 has 14 amino acids. The CDR3 here is CASSQDRFTAGYTF. The CDR3 DNA reads as TGTGCCAGCAGCCAAGATAGGTTTACAGCTGGCTACACCTTC.

The chain combines TRBV10-2 with TRBJ2-3, with 8 bases matching TRBD1. With V trimmed by 7 bases and J by 1 base, 7 bases remained unmatched. This CDR3 contains 15 residues. Germline V CDR1 and CDR2: WSHSY, SAAADI. In DNA, the CDR3 is TGCGCCAGCAAAGGCAGGGGGCAGGGCACAGATACGCAGTATTTT. It codes for CASKGRGQGTDTQYF.